This entry is about one T cell receptor (beta chain). This record belongs to a study of blood T cell repertoires in COVID-19. Assay: immunoSEQ multiplex PCR; the TCRdb copy retains only in-frame clones and omits some. The table shows nearly 100,000 clones, with 82% occurring only once. The TCR sequence derives from a man in his sixties or seventies with acute or convalescent COVID-19. The specimen sequenced was peripheral blood.

CDR3 DNA: TGTGCCAGTAGCCTAGGACTAGGACAAGATACGCAGTATTTT. It codes for CASSLGLGQDTQYF. The chain recombines TRBV19 with TRBJ2-3, with 7 bases identical to TRBD2. There are 14 residues in the CDR3. V shed 6 bases, J shed 5 bases, and the junction held 8 bases outside the gene matches. Germline V gene lookup returns CDR1 LNHDA and CDR2 SQIVND (reference sequence). Full variable domain (outside the CDR3, taken from reference TRBV19 and TRBJ2-3): DGGITQSPKYLFRKEGQNVTLSCEQNLNHDAMYWYRQDPGQGLRLIYYSQIVNDFQKGDIAEGYSVSREKKESFPLTVTSAQKNPTAFYLCASSLGLGQDTQYFGPGTRLTVL.